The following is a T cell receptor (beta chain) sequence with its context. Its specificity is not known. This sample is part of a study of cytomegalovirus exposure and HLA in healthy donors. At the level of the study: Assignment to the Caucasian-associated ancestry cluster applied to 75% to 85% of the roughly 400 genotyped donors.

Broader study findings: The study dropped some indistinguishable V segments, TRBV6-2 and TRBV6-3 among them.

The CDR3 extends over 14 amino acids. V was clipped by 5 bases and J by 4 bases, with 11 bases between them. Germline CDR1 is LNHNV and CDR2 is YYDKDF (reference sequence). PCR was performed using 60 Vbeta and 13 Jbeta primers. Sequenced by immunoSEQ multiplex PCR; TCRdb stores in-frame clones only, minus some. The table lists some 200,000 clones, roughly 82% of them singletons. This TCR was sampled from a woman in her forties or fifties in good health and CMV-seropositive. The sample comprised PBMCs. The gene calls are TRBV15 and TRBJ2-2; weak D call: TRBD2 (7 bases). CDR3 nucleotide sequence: TGTGCCACCAGCCGCGGGGGCGTCACCGGGGAGCTGTTTTTT. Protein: CATSRGGVTGELFF.